These 5 T cell receptor beta chains originate from one sample sequenced in a study of CD8+ T cells in alopecia areata. Peripheral blood and lesional scalp punch biopsies were taken from alopecia areata patients. It was cDNA, reverse transcribed from extracted RNA, that served as the sequencing template. Sequencing used immunoSEQ multiplex PCR; TCRdb keeps in-frame clones, though not all of them. The table shows approximately 13,000 clones, with about 60% occurring only once. Source: skin, taken at week 0. The receptors derive from a human donor with alopecia areata.

CDR3 sequence: CASSQDRRETQYF. DNA for the CDR3: TGTGCCAGCAGCCAAGATCGGCGGGAGACCCAGTACTTC. The V and J genes are TRBV4-2 and TRBJ2-5, with D unclear. Germline V gene sequence: CDR1 LGHNA, CDR2 YNFKEQ. Trimming stripped 0 bases from V and 5 bases from J, with 7 bases between. The CDR3 length is 13 residues.

This clone appeared a few times. This sequence joins TRBV5-3 and TRBJ2-1; 9 bases fit TRBD1. TRBV5-3 carries the ORF label, with uncertain function. The CDR3 has 15 residues. V shed 8 bases and J 4 bases; nucleotides not matched to a gene: 10. CDR3 sequence (DNA): TGTGCCAGCGCAACCGGGACAGGGTCTTACAATGAGCAGTTCTTC. Amino acids: CASATGTGSYNEQFF.

The rearrangement links TRBV4-3 to TRBJ2-7, with a possible D match to TRBD2 (5 bases). The germline V gene encodes CDR1 LGHNA and CDR2 YSLEER. CDR3 size: 16 residues. V was cut by 1 base and J by 0 bases, with 13 bases left in between. CDR3 nucleotide sequence: TGCGCCAGCAGCCAAGTGAGGGCAAGACTCTCCTACGAGCAGTACTTC. Encoded protein: CASSQVRARLSYEQYF.

V and J are TRBV4-1 and TRBJ1-1; D is uncertain. CDR1 MGHRA and CDR2 YSYEKL come from the germline V gene. With 1 base removed from V and 1 base from J, the gap between germline ends came to 13 bases. This CDR3 comprises 16 residues. The CDR3 spells CASSQGEWHANTEAFF. Written as DNA, the CDR3 is TGCGCCAGCAGCCAAGGGGAGTGGCACGCGAACACTGAAGCTTTCTTT.

This clone appeared a few times. J is TRBJ2-7 and V is TRBV23-1; D might be TRBD1 (5 bases). TRBV23-1 has ORF status, its function being uncertain. The CDR3 is 15 residues long. Trimming cost V 2 bases and J 2 bases, with 13 bases left between them. Here the CDR3 reads CASSQPDRSTYEQYF. The CDR3 bases are TGCGCCAGCAGTCAACCCGACAGATCCACCTACGAGCAGTACTTC.